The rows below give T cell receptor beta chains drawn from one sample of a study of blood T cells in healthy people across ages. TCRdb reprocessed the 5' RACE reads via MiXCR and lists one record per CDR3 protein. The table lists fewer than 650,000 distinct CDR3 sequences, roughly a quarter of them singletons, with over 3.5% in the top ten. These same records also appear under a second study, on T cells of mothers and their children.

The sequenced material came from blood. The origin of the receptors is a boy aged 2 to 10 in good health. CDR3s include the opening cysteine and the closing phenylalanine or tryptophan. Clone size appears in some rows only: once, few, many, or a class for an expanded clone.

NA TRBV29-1 CSVEAGTQETQYF
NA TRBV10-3 CAISVGGNTEAFF
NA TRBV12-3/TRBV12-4 CASGSLTGFSGNTIYF
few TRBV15 CATSRDVGGLGGYTF
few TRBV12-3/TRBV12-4 CASSFHGAGGNQPQHF
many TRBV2 CASSGQETQYF
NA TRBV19 CTSSNRGDQETQYF
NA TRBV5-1 CASSYTRPRGYTF
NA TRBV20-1 CSATYSGTTRTDTQYF
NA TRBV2 CASSPPGGVHNEQFF
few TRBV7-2 CASSLAAPGLGVNEQFF